The table lists the clone carrying this T cell receptor beta chain with a count of one. cDNA came from approximately 0.5 to 1 ug RNA primed by random hexamers. An immunoSEQ multiplex PCR amplified TCR beta CDR3 over 54 Vbeta and 13 Jbeta. Using its own MiXCR run on the immunoSEQ multiplex PCR reads, TCRdb lists one record per CDR3 protein. The data show around 130,000 distinct CDR3 sequences, more than 75% seen once. CDR3 length: 16 amino acids. Trimming removed 1 base at V and 0 bases at J, with 9 bases between. Germline values: CDR1 SGHAT, CDR2 FQNNGV. The data derive from a study of CD8 T cells in Susac syndrome.

This chain uses TRBV11-2 with TRBJ1-4; no firm D call. The TCR was taken from a human donor with multiple sclerosis. Sequenced: CD8+ T cells from PBMCs. The DNA of the CDR3 is TGTGCCAGCAGCTTAGTCTACGGGGCAACTAATGAAAAACTGTTTTTT. Its protein is CASSLVYGATNEKLFF.